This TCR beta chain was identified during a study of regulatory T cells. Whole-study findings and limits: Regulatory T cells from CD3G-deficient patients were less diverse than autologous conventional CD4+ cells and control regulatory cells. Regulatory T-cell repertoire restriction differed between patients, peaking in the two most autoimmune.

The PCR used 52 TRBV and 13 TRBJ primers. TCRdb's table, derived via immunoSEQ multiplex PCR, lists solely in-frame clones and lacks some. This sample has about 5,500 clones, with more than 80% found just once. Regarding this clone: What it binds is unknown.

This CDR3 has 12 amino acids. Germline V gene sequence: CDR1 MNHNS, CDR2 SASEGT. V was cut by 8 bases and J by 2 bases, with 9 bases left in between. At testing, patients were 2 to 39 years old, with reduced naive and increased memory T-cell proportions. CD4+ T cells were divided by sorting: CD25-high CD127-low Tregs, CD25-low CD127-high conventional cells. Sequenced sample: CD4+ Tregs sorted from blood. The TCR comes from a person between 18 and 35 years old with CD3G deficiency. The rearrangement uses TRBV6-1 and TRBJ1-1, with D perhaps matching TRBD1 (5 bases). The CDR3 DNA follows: TGTGCCAGCCGTAGGGGAAACACTGAAGCTTTCTTT. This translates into CASRRGNTEAFF.